The source of this TCR beta chain is a study of blood T cell repertoires in COVID-19. Study-level background: In each case, the material was cDNA or gDNA derived from T cells, B-cell-depleted T cells, or PBMCs.

Assay: immunoSEQ multiplex PCR; the TCRdb copy retains only in-frame clones and omits some. The table lists under 250,000 clones, about four fifths of them singletons. Germline loops: CDR1 KGHSH, CDR2 LQKENI. This CDR3 region has 16 residues. The ends were cut back, 3 bases at V and 6 bases at J, with 21 bases in the middle. Clinical history as reported by participants underpinned cohort assignment. Someone with COVID-19 had been met by exposed participants within 2 weeks before study entry. The genes are TRBV18 and TRBJ2-7; a weak D match, TRBD1 (6 bases). The sequence was obtained from a woman between 35 and 50 years old who had been exposed to COVID-19. Sequenced input: PBMCs or T cells enriched from blood (not recorded which). CDR3 coding DNA: TGTGCCAGCTCACCGCTGGAGAACAGGGCAGGTGGCGAGCAGTACTTC. It yields the protein CASSPLENRAGGEQYF.